The 7 T cell receptor beta chains listed next were all sequenced from one sample in a study of blood T cell repertoires in COVID-19. Repertoires were generated with immunoSEQ multiplex PCR, while TCRdb's copy carries only in-frame clones and drops some. Of fewer than 80,000 clones listed, 65% to 90% are singletons. Sample: peripheral blood. The receptors here all came from an elderly man with COVID-19, enrolled during active disease.

V is TRBV6-5 and J is TRBJ1-5; D uncertain. V was shortened by 6 bases and J by 2 bases, with 11 bases between the two germline ends. Germline CDR1 reads MNHEY; CDR2 reads SVGAGI. The length of the CDR3 is 14 residues. The CDR3 DNA is TGTGCCAGCAGCCGGGGATATCGCAATCAGCCCCAGCATTTT. Translation: CASSRGYRNQPQHF.

This clone occurred once. The chain couples TRBV9 to TRBJ1-1; D call uncertain. CDR1 and CDR2 from the germline V gene are SGDLS and YYNGEE. This CDR3 has 15 amino acids. V was clipped by 0 bases and J by 6 bases, with 15 bases between them. The CDR3 DNA is TGTGCCAGCAGCGTAGCCCCCTCCTCCAGTGCTGAAGCTTTCTTT. This translates into CASSVAPSSSAEAFF.

The J gene is TRBJ2-5, the V gene TRBV7-3; TRBD2 aligns across 8 bases. Germline V gives CDR1 SGHTA, CDR2 FQGTGA. With 0 bases clipped from V and 5 bases from J, the junction kept 5 bases outside the gene matches. This CDR3 is 15 amino acids long. This CDR3 reads CASSLTGTSAETQYF. The CDR3 DNA reads as TGTGCCAGCAGCTTAACGGGGACTAGTGCCGAGACCCAGTACTTC.

The CDR3 spells CASSLGDRHSPLHF. For the CDR3, the DNA is TGTGCCAGCAGCCTCGGGGACAGGCATTCACCCCTCCACTTT. This chain connects TRBV5-4 to TRBJ1-6, with 8 bases matching TRBD1. V lost 4 bases, J lost 8 bases, and 5 bases stayed unmatched. CDR3 size: 14 residues. Germline V gene data show CDR1 as SGHNT and CDR2 as YYREEE (reference sequence). The variable domain in full, with the rest retrieved from reference TRBV5-4 and TRBJ1-6, is ETGVTQSPTHLIKTRGQQVTLRCSSQSGHNTVSWYQQALGQGPQFIFQYYREEENGRGNFPPRFSGLQFPNYSSELNVNALELDDSALYLCASSLGDRHSPLHFGNGTRLTVT.

The chain has TRBV7-8 and TRBJ1-5, with a tentative D call TRBD1 (6 bases). The V end lost 5 bases, the J end lost 1 base, and 21 bases lay between the germline ends. Germline V gene sequence: CDR1 SGHVS, CDR2 FQNEAQ. This CDR3 has 18 residues. Here the CDR3 reads CASSVSVSGVLSNQPQHF. CDR3 nucleotide sequence: TGTGCCAGCAGCGTCTCAGTTTCAGGGGTCCTGAGCAATCAGCCCCAGCATTTT.

The chain is built from TRBV7-2 and TRBJ1-4; 7 bases are shared with TRBD1. V shed 0 bases and J 3 bases; nucleotides not matched to a gene: 1. Germline V gives CDR1 SGHTA, CDR2 FQGNSA. The CDR3 totals 15 residues. The CDR3 region is CASSLATGSNEKLFF. The DNA of the CDR3 is TGTGCCAGCAGCTTAGCGACAGGGTCTAATGAAAAACTGTTTTTT.

The V and J genes are TRBV27 and TRBJ1-2; D perhaps matches TRBD1 (5 bases). Trimming cost V 5 bases and J 6 bases, with 16 bases left between them. Germline V gene sequence: CDR1 MNHEY, CDR2 SMNVEV (reference sequence). The CDR3 has 14 residues. The CDR3 here is CASSRGREGNGYTF. CDR3 DNA: TGTGCCAGCAGTCGTGGCCGGGAGGGGAATGGCTACACCTTC.